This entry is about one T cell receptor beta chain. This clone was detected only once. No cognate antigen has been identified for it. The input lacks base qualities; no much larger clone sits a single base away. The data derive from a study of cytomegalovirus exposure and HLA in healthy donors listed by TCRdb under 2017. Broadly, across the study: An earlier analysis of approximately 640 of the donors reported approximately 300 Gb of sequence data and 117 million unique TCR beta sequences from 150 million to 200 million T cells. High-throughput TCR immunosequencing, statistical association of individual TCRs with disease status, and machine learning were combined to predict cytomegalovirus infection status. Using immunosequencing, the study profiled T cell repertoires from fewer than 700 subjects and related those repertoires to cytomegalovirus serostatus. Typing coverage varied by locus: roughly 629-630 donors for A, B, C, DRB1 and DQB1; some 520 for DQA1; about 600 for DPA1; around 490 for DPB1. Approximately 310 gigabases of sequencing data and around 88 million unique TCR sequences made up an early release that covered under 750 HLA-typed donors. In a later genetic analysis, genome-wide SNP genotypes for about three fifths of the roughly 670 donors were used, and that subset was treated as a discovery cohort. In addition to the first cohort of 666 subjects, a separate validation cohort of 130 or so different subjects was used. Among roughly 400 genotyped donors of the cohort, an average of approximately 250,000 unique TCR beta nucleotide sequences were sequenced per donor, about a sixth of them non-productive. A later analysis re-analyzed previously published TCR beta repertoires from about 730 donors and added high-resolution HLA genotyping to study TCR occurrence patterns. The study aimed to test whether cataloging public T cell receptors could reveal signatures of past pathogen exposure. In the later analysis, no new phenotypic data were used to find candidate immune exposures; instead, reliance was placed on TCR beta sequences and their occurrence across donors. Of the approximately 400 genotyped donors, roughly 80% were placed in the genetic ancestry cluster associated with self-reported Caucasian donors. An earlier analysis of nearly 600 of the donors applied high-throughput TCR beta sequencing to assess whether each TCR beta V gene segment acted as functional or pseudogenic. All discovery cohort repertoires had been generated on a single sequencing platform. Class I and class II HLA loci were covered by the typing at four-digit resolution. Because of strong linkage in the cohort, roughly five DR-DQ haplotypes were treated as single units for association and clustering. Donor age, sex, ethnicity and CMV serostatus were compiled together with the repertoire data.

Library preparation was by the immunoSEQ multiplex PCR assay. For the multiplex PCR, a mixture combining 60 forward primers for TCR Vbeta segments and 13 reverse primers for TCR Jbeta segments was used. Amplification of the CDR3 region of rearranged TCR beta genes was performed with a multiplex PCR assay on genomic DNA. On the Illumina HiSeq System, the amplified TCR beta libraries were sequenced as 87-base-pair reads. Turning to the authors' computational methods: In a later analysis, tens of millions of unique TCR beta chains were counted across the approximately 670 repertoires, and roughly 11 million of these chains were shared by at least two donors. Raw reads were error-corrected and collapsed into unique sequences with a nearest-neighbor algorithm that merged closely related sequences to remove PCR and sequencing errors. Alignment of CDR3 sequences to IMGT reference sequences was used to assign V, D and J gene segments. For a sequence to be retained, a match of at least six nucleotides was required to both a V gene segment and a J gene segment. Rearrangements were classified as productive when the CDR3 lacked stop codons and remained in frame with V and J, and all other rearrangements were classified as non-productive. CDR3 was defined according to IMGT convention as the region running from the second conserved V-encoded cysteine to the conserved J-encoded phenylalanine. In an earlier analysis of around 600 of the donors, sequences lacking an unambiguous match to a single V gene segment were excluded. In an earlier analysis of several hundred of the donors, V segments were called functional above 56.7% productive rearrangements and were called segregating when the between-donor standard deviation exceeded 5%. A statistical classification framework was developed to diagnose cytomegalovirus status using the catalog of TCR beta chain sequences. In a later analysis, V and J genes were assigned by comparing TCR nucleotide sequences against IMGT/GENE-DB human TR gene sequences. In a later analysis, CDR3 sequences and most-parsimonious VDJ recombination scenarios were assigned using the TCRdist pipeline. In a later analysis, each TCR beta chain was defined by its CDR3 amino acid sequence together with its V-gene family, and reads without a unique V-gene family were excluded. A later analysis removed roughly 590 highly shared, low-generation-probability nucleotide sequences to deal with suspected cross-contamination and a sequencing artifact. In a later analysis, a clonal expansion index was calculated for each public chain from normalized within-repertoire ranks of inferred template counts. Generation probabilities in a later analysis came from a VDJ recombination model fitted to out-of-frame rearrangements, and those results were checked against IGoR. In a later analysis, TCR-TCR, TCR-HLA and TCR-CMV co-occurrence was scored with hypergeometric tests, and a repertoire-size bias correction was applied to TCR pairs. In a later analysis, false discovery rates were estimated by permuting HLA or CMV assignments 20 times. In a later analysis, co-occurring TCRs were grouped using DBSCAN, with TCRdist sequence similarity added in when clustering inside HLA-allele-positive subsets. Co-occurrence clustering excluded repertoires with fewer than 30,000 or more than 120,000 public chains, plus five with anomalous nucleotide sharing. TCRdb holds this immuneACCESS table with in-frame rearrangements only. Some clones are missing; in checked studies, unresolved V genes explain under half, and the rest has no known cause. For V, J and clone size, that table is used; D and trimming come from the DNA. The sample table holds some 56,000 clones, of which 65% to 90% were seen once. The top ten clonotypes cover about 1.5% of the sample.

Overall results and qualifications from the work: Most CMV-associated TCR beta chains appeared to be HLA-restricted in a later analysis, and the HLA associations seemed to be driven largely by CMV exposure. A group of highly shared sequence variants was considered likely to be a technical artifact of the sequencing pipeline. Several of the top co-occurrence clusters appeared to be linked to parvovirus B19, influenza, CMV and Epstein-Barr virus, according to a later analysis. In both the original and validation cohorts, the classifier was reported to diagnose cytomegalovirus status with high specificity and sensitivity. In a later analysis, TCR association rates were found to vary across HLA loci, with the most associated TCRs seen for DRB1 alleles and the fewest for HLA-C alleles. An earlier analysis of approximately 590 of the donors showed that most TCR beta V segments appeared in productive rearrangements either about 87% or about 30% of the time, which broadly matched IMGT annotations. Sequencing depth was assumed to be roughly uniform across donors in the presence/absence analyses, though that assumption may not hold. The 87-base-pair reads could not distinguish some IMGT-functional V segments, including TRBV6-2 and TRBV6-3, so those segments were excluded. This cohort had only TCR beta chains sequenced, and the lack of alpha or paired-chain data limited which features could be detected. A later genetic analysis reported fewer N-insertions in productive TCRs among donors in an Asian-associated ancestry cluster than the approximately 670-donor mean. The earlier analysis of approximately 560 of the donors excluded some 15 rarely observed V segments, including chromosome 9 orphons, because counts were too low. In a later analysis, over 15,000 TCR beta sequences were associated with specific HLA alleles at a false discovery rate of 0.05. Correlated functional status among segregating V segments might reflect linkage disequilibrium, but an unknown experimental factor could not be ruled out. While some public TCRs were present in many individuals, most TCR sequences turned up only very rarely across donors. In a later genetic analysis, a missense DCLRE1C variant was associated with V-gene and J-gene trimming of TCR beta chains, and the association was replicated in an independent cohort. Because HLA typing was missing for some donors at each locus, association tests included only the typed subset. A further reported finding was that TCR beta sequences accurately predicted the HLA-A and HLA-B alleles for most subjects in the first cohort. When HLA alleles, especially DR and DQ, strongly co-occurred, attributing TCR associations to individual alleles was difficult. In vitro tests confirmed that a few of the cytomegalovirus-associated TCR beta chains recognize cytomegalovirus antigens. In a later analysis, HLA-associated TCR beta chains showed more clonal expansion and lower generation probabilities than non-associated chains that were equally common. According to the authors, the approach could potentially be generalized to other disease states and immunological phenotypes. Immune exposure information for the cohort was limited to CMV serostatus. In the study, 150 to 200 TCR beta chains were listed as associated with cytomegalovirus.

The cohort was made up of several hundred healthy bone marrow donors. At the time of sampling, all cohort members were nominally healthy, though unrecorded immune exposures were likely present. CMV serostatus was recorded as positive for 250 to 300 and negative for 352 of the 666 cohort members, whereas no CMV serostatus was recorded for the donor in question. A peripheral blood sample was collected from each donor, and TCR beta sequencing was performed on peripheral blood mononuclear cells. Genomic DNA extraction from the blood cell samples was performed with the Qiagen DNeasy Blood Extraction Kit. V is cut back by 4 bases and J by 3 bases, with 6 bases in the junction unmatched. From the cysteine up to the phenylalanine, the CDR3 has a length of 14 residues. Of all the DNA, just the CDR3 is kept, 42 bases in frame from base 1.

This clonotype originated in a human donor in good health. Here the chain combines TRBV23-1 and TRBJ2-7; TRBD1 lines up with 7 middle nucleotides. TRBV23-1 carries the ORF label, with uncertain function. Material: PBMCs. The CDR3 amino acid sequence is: CASSRDSPYYEQYF. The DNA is TGCGCCAGCAGTCGGGACAGCCCCTACTACGAGCAGTACTTC.